This T cell receptor (beta chain) was profiled in a study of T cells in localized non-small cell lung cancer. The study, taken as a whole, reports: Among the tissues sampled, uninvolved adjacent lung had the highest T cell clonality, above tumor. Adjacent lung tissue had a median approximately 61 of the top 100 clones found in the tumor. Only one tumor region was sequenced, so heterogeneity remains possible.

About this clone itself: Its target is not known.

Profiling relied on immunoSEQ multiplex PCR, and the TCRdb table lists in-frame clones only, not all of them. The sample consists of about 35,000 clones, about 91% of them appearing once. Sequencing was performed on peripheral blood mononuclear cells, taken before any cancer treatment. The TCR originated in a female donor over 55 with stage II lung adenocarcinoma.

The CDR3 loop is CASSPGEISYEQYF. The CDR3 DNA reads TGTGCCAGCTCACCAGGGGAGATCTCCTACGAGCAGTACTTC. This chain uses TRBV18 with TRBJ2-7; a weak D match, TRBD2 (5 bases). Germline lookup yields CDR1 KGHSH and CDR2 LQKENI. Trimming took off 2 bases at V and 0 bases at J, with 8 bases between the two ends. The CDR3 sequence is 14 residues long.